A single sample is the source of the 27 T cell receptor beta chains below, sequenced in a study of Graves' ophthalmopathy and Graves' hyperthyroidism. TCR beta CDR3 amplification used RNA transcripts. HTBI-primed first-round RT-PCR preceded second-round multiplex PCR. TCRdb passed the multiplex PCR reads through MiXCR, listing each CDR3 protein once. This table has 350,000 to 450,000 distinct CDR3 sequences, around 17% appearing once. The sequenced material came from peripheral blood. Source of these receptors: a woman aged 18 to 35 with Graves' ophthalmopathy.

This clonotype was observed many times. The gene calls are TRBV19 and TRBJ2-7; no clear D gene. The V gene lost 3 bases and the J gene lost 2 bases, with 11 bases spanning the gap. The CDR3 loop spans 14 amino acids. Germline V lookup: CDR1 LNHDA, CDR2 SQIVND (reference sequence). In DNA, the CDR3 is TGTGCCAGTAGTATCATGCTCCATACCTACGAGCAGTACTTC. Protein product: CASSIMLHTYEQYF.

This clonotype was recorded at least ten times. The chain links TRBV6-1 to TRBJ1-5; possibly TRBD1 for D (6 bases). The ends were cut back, 8 bases at V and 4 bases at J, with 18 bases in the middle. The CDR3 runs to 15 residues. The germline V gene encodes CDR1 MNHNS and CDR2 SASEGT. CDR3 nucleotides: TGTGCCAGCCGCGGGGGCGGTACCCGTAATCAGCCCCAGCATTTT. This translates into CASRGGGTRNQPQHF.

At least ten counts were recorded for this clonotype. This chain joins TRBV12-3 or TRBV12-4 and TRBJ2-7; the D gene is possibly TRBD1 (6 bases). This CDR3 has 16 amino acids. V lost 1 base and J 2 bases, leaving 15 bases between the germline ends. CDR3 sequence (DNA): TGTGCCAGCAGTTTAGAGTCTGGGGCAGGGGCCTACGAGCAGTACTTC. It encodes CASSLESGAGAYEQYF.

This clonotype showed up many times. This chain connects TRBV19 to TRBJ1-4; D remains unclear. Germline V CDR1 and CDR2: LNHDA, SQIVND (reference sequence). The V end lost 5 bases, the J end lost 8 bases, and 21 bases lay between the germline ends. The CDR3 covers 16 residues. Here the CDR3 reads CASSLSRGIRGEKLFF. Written as DNA, the CDR3 is TGTGCCAGTAGTCTCTCCCGCGGGATACGAGGCGAAAAACTGTTTTTT.

This clonotype has at least ten counts. The gene calls are TRBV6-1 and TRBJ2-2; TRBD2 aligns across 10 bases. Germline V CDR1 and CDR2: MNHNS, SASEGT. The CDR3 covers 16 residues. With V trimmed by 11 bases and J by 5 bases, 14 bases remained unmatched. The CDR3, as DNA: TGTGCCTCCCACGGGGTAGCGGGAGGAGGGACCGGGGAGCTGTTTTTT. Amino acids: CASHGVAGGGTGELFF.

The V gene is TRBV6-2 or TRBV6-3, the J gene TRBJ1-2; D is possibly TRBD1 (5 bases). This CDR3 has 13 amino acids. Trimming stripped 7 bases from V and 2 bases from J, with 11 bases between. Germline V gives CDR1 MNHEY, CDR2 SVGEGT. The DNA for the CDR3 is TGTGCCAGCACAATACAGGTGAACTATGGCTACACCTTC. Amino acid sequence: CASTIQVNYGYTF.

In this sample, this clonotype turned up many times. At one boundary the junction diverges from the germline segment, which might be a read error. This chain joins TRBV9 and TRBJ1-2; 9 positions agree with TRBD1. The CDR3 contains 14 residues. Germline-derived CDR1 and CDR2 are SGDLS and YYNGEE. The CDR3: CACSAGTGNYGYTF. As DNA, the CDR3 is TGTGCCTGCAGCGCCGGGACAGGGAACTATGGCTACACCTTC.

At least ten counts were recorded for this clonotype. The V and J genes are TRBV6-5 and TRBJ1-5, with no clear D. The CDR3 runs 14 residues. V shed 10 bases and J shed 0 bases, with 13 bases lying between them. CDR1 and CDR2 (germline): MNHEY, SVGAGI. Here the CDR3 reads CATQRLPSNQPQHF. The CDR3 DNA sequence: TGTGCCACCCAGCGCCTTCCTAGCAATCAGCCCCAGCATTTT.

This clonotype appeared many times. This chain links TRBV11-2 with TRBJ2-2; 16 bases line up with TRBD2. Trimming took 5 bases from V and 5 from J; bases not matched to a gene: 2. This CDR3 has 16 residues. Germline lookup yields CDR1 SGHAT and CDR2 FQNNGV. CDR3 nucleotide sequence: TGTGCCAGCAGCCCGGGACTAGCGGGAGGGACCGGGGAGCTGTTTTTT. This encodes CASSPGLAGGTGELFF. Full variable domain (remainder filled in from reference TRBV11-2 and TRBJ2-2): EAGVAQSPRYKIIEKRQSVAFWCNPISGHATLYWYQQILGQGPKLLIQFQNNGVVDDSQLPKDRFSAERLKGVDSTLKIQPAKLEDSAVYLCASSPGLAGGTGELFFGEGSRLTVL.

This clonotype showed up many times. The genes are TRBV5-6 and TRBJ1-2, with D possibly being TRBD1 (5 bases). Germline V lookup: CDR1 SGHDT, CDR2 YYEEEE. The CDR3 has 12 amino acids. Trimming left V 0 bases short and J 8 bases short, with 8 bases between. CDR3: CASSLGRDGYTF. For the CDR3, the DNA is TGTGCCAGCAGCTTGGGCCGGGACGGCTACACCTTC.

About this clonotype itself: Just one base apart from a much larger clone, this may be a read error. CDR3 bases: TGTGCCACCTGGCAGACCGGGACAGGGTCCTACGAGCAGTACTTC. This codes for CATWQTGTGSYEQYF. The gene calls are TRBV27 and TRBJ2-7; 9 bases agree with TRBD1. Per the germline V gene, CDR1 is MNHEY and CDR2 is SMNVEV (reference sequence). Unmatched junction bases numbered 11, after V lost 10 bases and J lost 1 base. This CDR3 has 15 residues.

DNA of the CDR3: TGTGCCAGCAGTCCGGGACTTTCCCCAGAGACCCAGTACTTC. It yields the protein CASSPGLSPETQYF. The V gene is TRBV12-3 or TRBV12-4, the J gene TRBJ2-5; perhaps TRBD2 as D (6 bases). The CDR3 is 14 residues long. Deletions cut 5 bases from V and 4 bases from J, with 14 bases between.

This clonotype was recorded many times. Here the CDR3 DNA reads TGCAGCGTTGAACCCCCGGGACAGACATACGAGCAGTACTTC. Its protein product is CSVEPPGQTYEQYF. The rearrangement uses TRBV29-1 and TRBJ2-7; 7 bases fit TRBD1. The ends lost 2 bases at V and 4 bases at J; junction bases unmatched: 8. This CDR3 contains 14 residues. Germline-derived CDR1 and CDR2 are SQVTM and ANQGSEA.

This clonotype was recorded at least ten times. This rearrangement joins TRBV6-1 to TRBJ1-5; the D is unclear. The CDR3 runs to 13 residues. Germline V gene sequence: CDR1 MNHNS, CDR2 SASEGT. The ends were cut back, 5 bases at V and 4 bases at J, with 9 bases in the middle. The CDR3 DNA reads TGTGCCAGCAGTCAGACGGCTAATCAGCCCCAGCATTTT. Translation gives CASSQTANQPQHF.

The chain recombines TRBV20-1 with TRBJ2-7; D gene ambiguous. The CDR3 has 13 amino acids. V lost 0 bases and J 3 bases, leaving 9 bases between the germline ends. Germline values: CDR1 DFQATT, CDR2 SNEGSKA (reference sequence). In nucleotides, the CDR3 is TGCAGTGCTAGAGATGGGGTGTTCTACGAGCAGTACTTC. Protein sequence: CSARDGVFYEQYF.

This clonotype has at least ten counts. This chain connects TRBV5-1 to TRBJ2-5; 9 bases fit TRBD1. Germline V gene lookup returns CDR1 SGHRS and CDR2 YFSETQ. The CDR3 loop spans 16 amino acids. J was trimmed by 4 bases and V by 3 bases; bases with no gene match: 10. CDR3 coding DNA: TGCGCCAGCAGCTACCTATCACAGGGGGCCGGAGAGACCCAGTACTTC. Its translation is CASSYLSQGAGETQYF. Together with reference TRBV5-1 and TRBJ2-5, the CDR3 gives the full variable domain: KAGVTQTPRYLIKTRGQQVTLSCSPISGHRSVSWYQQTPGQGLQFLFEYFSETQRNKGNFPGRFSGRQFSNSRSEMNVSTLELGDSALYLCASSYLSQGAGETQYFGPGTRLLVL.

This clonotype was counted at least ten times. The chain uses TRBV5-6 and TRBJ2-5, with TRBD1 matching 7 bases. Trimming cost V 3 bases and J 4 bases; bases outside gene matches: 9. Germline V CDR1 and CDR2: SGHDT, YYEEEE. This CDR3 is 15 amino acids long. CDR3: CASSSYRGLGETQYF. The CDR3 DNA follows: TGTGCCAGCAGCTCATACAGGGGATTGGGAGAGACCCAGTACTTC.

This clonotype was observed many times. The chain couples TRBV9 to TRBJ1-6; possible D gene TRBD1, 5 bases. Germline V lookup: CDR1 SGDLS, CDR2 YYNGEE. The CDR3 sequence is 18 residues long. Trimming cost V 0 bases and J 0 bases, with 13 bases left between them. In DNA form, the CDR3 reads TGTGCCAGCAGCGTAGGGGGAGGGGAGAGCTCCTATAATTCACCCCTCCACTTT. Residues: CASSVGGGESSYNSPLHF.

This chain uses TRBV11-1 with TRBJ1-2; weak D call: TRBD1 (6 bases). The CDR3 is 17 residues long. V was cut by 0 bases and J by 3 bases, with 17 bases left in between. Germline values: CDR1 SGHAT, CDR2 FQDESV (reference sequence). The CDR3 here is CASSLARSGHRDYGYTF. In DNA form, the CDR3 reads TGTGCCAGCAGCTTAGCGCGATCCGGCCACAGGGACTATGGCTACACCTTC.

This clonotype was found many times. This chain connects TRBV20-1 to TRBJ1-6; the D gene is possibly TRBD1 (5 bases). CDR1 and CDR2 from the germline V gene are DFQATT and SNEGSKA (reference sequence). The CDR3 is 15 amino acids. With 5 bases removed from V and 7 bases from J, the gap between germline ends came to 18 bases. The CDR3: CSAAGDSGGNSPLHF. In DNA form, the CDR3 reads TGCAGTGCTGCCGGGGACTCCGGAGGCAATTCACCCCTCCACTTT.

Only a few counts were recorded for this clonotype. J is TRBJ2-5 and V is TRBV6-5; D is possibly TRBD1 or TRBD2 (5 bases each). Germline V lookup: CDR1 MNHEY, CDR2 SVGAGI. V lost 9 bases, J lost 5 bases, and 13 bases lay in between. The CDR3 runs to 12 residues. Here the CDR3 DNA reads TGTGCCAGAGGGACCCCCAGGGAGACCCAGTACTTC. This sequence encodes CARGTPRETQYF.

This clonotype was found many times. Without the conserved terminal phenylalanine or tryptophan, this CDR3 likely stems from a read error. The limits of the CDR3 on the DNA are not certain, so only TCRdb's listed CDR3 is given. The chain combines TRBV28 with TRBJ2-7; the table assigns TRBD2, which was not confirmed against the DNA. 13 amino acids form the CDR3, both terminal residues included. Germline CDR1 MDHEN, CDR2 SYDVKM. CDR3 protein: CASSARGLGPSLI.

Comment on this clonotype: A much larger clone lies a single base off, so this may be a read error. This chain uses TRBV12-3 or TRBV12-4 with TRBJ2-5, with 12 nucleotides matching TRBD2. V was pared by 5 bases and J by 3 bases, with 1 base of the junction left unmatched. This CDR3 contains 14 residues. In nucleotides, the CDR3 is TGTGCCAGCAGTCGACTAGCGGGAGAAGAGACCCAGTACTTC. Protein: CASSRLAGEETQYF.

There are many counts of this clonotype. V gene TRBV20-1 combines with J gene TRBJ2-7, with a weak D call TRBD2 (5 bases). V lost 0 bases, J lost 0 bases, and 9 bases lay in between. The CDR3 runs 14 residues. CDR1 is DFQATT and CDR2 is SNEGSKA in the germline V gene (reference sequence). CDR3 sequence (DNA): TGCAGTGCTAGAGACCCAGAGGGCTCCTACGAGCAGTACTTC. Amino acids: CSARDPEGSYEQYF.

Only a few counts were recorded for this clonotype. J is TRBJ2-5 and V is TRBV7-2, with TRBD1 as a possible D gene (6 bases). V lost 2 bases, J lost 5 bases, and 12 bases lay in between. Germline CDR1 reads SGHTA; CDR2 reads FQGNSA. The CDR3 is made up of 14 amino acids. The CDR3: CASSLRGSAETQYF. The CDR3 DNA is TGTGCCAGCAGCTTAAGGGGGTCAGCTGAGACCCAGTACTTC.

The chain couples TRBV28 to TRBJ2-7, with a tentative D call TRBD2 (6 bases). CDR1 and CDR2 from the germline V gene are MDHEN and SYDVKM. The V end lost 2 bases, the J end lost 0 bases, and 17 bases lay between the germline ends. The CDR3 extends over 17 amino acids. CDR3: CASSLGGLRSSSYEQYF. CDR3 bases: TGTGCCAGCAGTTTAGGGGGACTCCGCTCTTCCTCCTACGAGCAGTACTTC.

The V call is TRBV12-3 or TRBV12-4, the J call TRBJ2-5, with 8 nucleotides matching TRBD2. The CDR3 has 18 amino acids. V shed 3 bases and J 5 bases; nucleotides not matched to a gene: 17. As DNA, the CDR3 is TGTGCCAGCAGTTTCGTGGCTAGCGGGCGGCGCCGGGGGGAGACCCAGTACTTC. Amino acids: CASSFVASGRRRGETQYF.